This T cell receptor beta chain originates from a study of T cells in women clearing cervical HPV infection (dated by TCRdb to the late 2010s). As for the study more broadly: Cases were about two dozen women with histologically confirmed HPV16-related CIN3 or worse, including 2 invasive cancers. The 20 to 25 controls were women who cleared a single incident HPV16 infection within 12 months without developing precancer or cancer. Blood from cases was drawn at the visit where the lesion was first identified, while blood from controls was drawn once the infection was no longer detected. For cases, the median interval between lesion detection and blood sampling was around 150 days, with an interquartile range of about 85 to 210 days. Since HLA typing was available for only a few women, HLA type could not be ruled out as a confounder. This exploratory proof-of-principle case-control study, nested within the Guanacaste HPV Natural History Study in Costa Rica, compared TCR repertoires among women with different cervical HPV16 outcomes. Cases and controls were matched on age within five years and on year of sample collection. Cases had a median age of almost 35 years compared with 38 for controls, and baseline characteristics showed no significant differences between the groups. In the parent cohort, some 10,000 women aged 18 or older were enrolled in Guanacaste, Costa Rica, during about 1993 to 1995 and then followed for seven years. As quality controls, five blinded duplicates were added to each group, bringing the total to about 60 samples made up of roughly 50 participants and 10 or so replicates.

TCR beta CDR3 regions were amplified by multiplex PCR using the immunoSEQ assay from an average of around 1,200 ng genomic DNA per sample. To correct primer bias, the assay used a complete synthetic TCR repertoire to set an amplification baseline. The amplicons were sequenced using the Illumina platform. Per the original workflow: Sequences were error-corrected by clustering with frequency ratios and a modified nearest-neighbor algorithm, then analyzed in the immunoSEQ Analyzer with IMGT gene definitions. TCR richness and evenness were averaged over 20 rarefaction repeats at each rarefaction depth, excluding samples with fewer sequences than the depth. Relative abundances of V, D and J genes were compared between groups using Wilcoxon rank sum tests, with FDR correction applied. In the blinded duplicates, the intraclass correlation was roughly 96% for TCR richness and averaged 76.4% across 66 gene segments. The table was pulled from immuneACCESS by TCRdb, which kept in-frame rearrangements only. Such tables lose some clones; where checked, under half of the loss comes from unresolved V genes, and the rest has no known cause. The D gene and trimming were derived from the DNA, and the V and J assignments and clone size from that table. The sample's clone listing holds over 25,000 clones. Around a sixth of the sample rests with the top ten.

Results and caveats for the whole study, not just this receptor: Cases were distinguished from controls with an estimated AUC of approximately 0.79 by random forest classifiers combining richness and V gene abundances. Because T-cell numbers per sample were unknown, differences in richness could reflect varying T-cell content rather than repertoire biology. The cross-sectional design could not show whether associations preceded infection or resulted from it; effector/memory subsets and HPV-specific T cells were not isolated. Across sequencing depths, CIN3+ cases showed significantly higher TCR repertoire richness than controls, but evenness did not differ between the groups.

Every participant had a single incident cervical HPV16 infection, and women with prevalent HPV16 infections were excluded. Cervical HPV DNA was detected with MY09/MY11 PCR, and genotyping was done with dot-blot hybridization. Fifteen mL of heparinized blood was centrifuged, after which the buffy coat was aliquoted, frozen at -30 degrees C, and then stored at -80 degrees C. QIAGEN kits were used to extract genomic DNA from buffy coat specimens. For this clone: What antigen it recognizes has not been identified.

Sequencing input: blood buffy coat. This TCR was recovered from a woman between 18 and 75 years old with a cervical HPV16 infection that either progressed to CIN3+ or cleared (not recorded which).

The covered CDR3 bases are TGTGCCAGCAGCGTCGAGGGGAAA. Translated, it gives CASSVEGK. The whole CDR3 reads CASSVEGKLFF. Recombination joined TRBV2 with TRBJ1-4; the D gene is perhaps TRBD1, from 5 matching bases. The read ends 3 residues shy of where the CDR3 ends; the end is completed using the germline J gene. The CDR3 covers 11 residues, taking in both the cysteine and the phenylalanine. The CDR3 was read in part: 24 bases, with the frame set at base 1. CDR1 and CDR2 are drawn from the germline V gene: SNHLY, FYNNEI.